This TCR beta chain was obtained from a study of HIV-infected patients and healthy controls. Study outcomes and limitations: Size-matched repertoire data failed to replicate the apparent Gini index recovery after therapy in HIV-infected patients.

500 ng RNA was reverse transcribed with alpha and beta constant-region primers. Each of the alpha and beta chains got its own library through chain-specific third strand synthesis with indices. TCRdb re-derived calls from the 5' RACE reads in MiXCR, one entry per CDR3 protein. Of some 8,500 distinct CDR3 sequences listed, over 8% are singletons. There are many counts of this clonotype. The antigen is unknown. Whole blood was used without fractionation, so all unsorted peripheral T cells were included. Trimming cost V 6 bases and J 0 bases, with 14 bases left between them. CDR1 and CDR2 (germline): DFQATT, SNEGSKA (reference sequence). The CDR3 spans 14 residues.

The input for sequencing was blood, taken before antiretroviral therapy. This receptor was identified in an adult with HIV infection. The donor label of this sample is uncertain. The chain is built from TRBV20-1 and TRBJ1-1, with a weak D call TRBD1 (6 bases). DNA for the CDR3: TGCAGTGCAAGGACCGGACAGCTGAACACTGAAGCTTTCTTT. This codes for CSARTGQLNTEAFF.